This entry lists 19 T cell receptor beta chains sequenced from one sample in a study of technical replicates of blood from several donors. The repertoire was sequenced with immunoSEQ multiplex PCR; TCRdb's copy has only in-frame clones and lacks some. The sample shows 84,000 or so clones, around 94% of them seen only once. The sequencing input was T cells isolated from PBMCs. All receptors derive from a human donor in good health.

V gene TRBV5-1 combines with J gene TRBJ2-7; 8 positions agree with TRBD1. The V gene's germline CDR1 is SGHRS and CDR2 YFSETQ. The CDR3 runs 18 residues. With 0 bases clipped from V and 2 bases from J, the junction kept 13 bases outside the gene matches. In DNA, the CDR3 is TGCGCCAGCAGCTTGGCGGCCCCGGGACAGGAGATTCCCTACGAGCAGTACTTC. It encodes CASSLAAPGQEIPYEQYF.

The V gene is TRBV19, the J gene TRBJ2-7; TRBD2 matches at 11 bases. The CDR3 is 15 residues long. V lost 5 bases and J lost 1; bases outside the gene matches: 4. Germline V gene data show CDR1 as LNHDA and CDR2 as SQIVND (reference sequence). In nucleotides, the CDR3 is TGTGCCAGTAGTTCCCTAGCGGGAGGTTCCTACGAGCAGTACTTC. This sequence encodes CASSSLAGGSYEQYF.

This chain joins TRBV7-9 and TRBJ2-3; 7 positions match TRBD2. CDR3 size: 17 residues. Germline trimming cut 2 bases from V and 4 bases from J; bases unmatched to any gene: 12. Germline lookup yields CDR1 SEHNR and CDR2 FQNEAQ (reference sequence). The CDR3 DNA sequence: TGTGCCAGCAGCTTAAAAGGCGGCGGGAGACGCTCAGATACGCAGTATTTT. This gives the protein CASSLKGGGRRSDTQYF.

This chain uses TRBV7-9 with TRBJ2-7; TRBD1 aligns across 7 bases. This CDR3 is 15 amino acids long. Germline CDR1 reads SEHNR; CDR2 reads FQNEAQ (reference sequence). The V and J ends lost 7 bases and 0 bases, in that order; junction bases with no gene match: 9. CDR3 amino acids: CASTSTGFFSYEQYF. CDR3 nucleotides: TGTGCCAGCACCTCGACAGGGTTTTTCTCCTACGAGCAGTACTTC.

In nucleotides, the CDR3 is TGCAGCGTTGAGGGGAGAATGAACACTGAAGCTTTCTTT. This encodes CSVEGRMNTEAFF. V usage is TRBV29-1 and J usage is TRBJ1-1; D gene ambiguous. The V end was cut by 3 bases, the J end by 0 bases, with 8 bases between. Germline V gene data show CDR1 as SQVTM and CDR2 as ANQGSEA. This CDR3 is 13 amino acids long.

The V gene is TRBV6-4, the J gene TRBJ1-5; TRBD1 might be the D (6 bases). This CDR3 comprises 14 residues. V was trimmed by 4 bases and J by 4 bases, leaving 11 bases between them. Germline CDR1 reads MRHNA; CDR2 reads SNTAGT. CDR3 nucleotides: TGTGCCAGCAGTGCGGGGGGGCTGAATCAGCCCCAGCATTTT. It codes for CASSAGGLNQPQHF.

The rearrangement links TRBV7-9 to TRBJ1-1, with TRBD1 as a possible D gene (5 bases). The CDR3 totals 15 residues. Looked up from germline, CDR1 is SEHNR and CDR2 is FQNEAQ (reference sequence). Trimming cost V 0 bases and J 2 bases, with 10 bases left between them. In nucleotides, the CDR3 is TGTGCCAGCAGCTTAGCGGTAGGGGTTAACACTGAAGCTTTCTTT. Amino acid sequence: CASSLAVGVNTEAFF.

This clone was seen only once. The chain links TRBV5-1 to TRBJ1-1, with D unresolved. Per germline, CDR1 SGHRS and CDR2 YFSETQ. Trimming removed 3 bases from V and 1 base from J, with 13 bases in between. This CDR3 comprises 15 residues. CDR3 region: CASSSGFAGNTEAFF. CDR3 in DNA: TGCGCCAGCAGCTCCGGATTTGCAGGGAACACTGAAGCTTTCTTT.

V usage is TRBV29-1 and J usage is TRBJ1-2, with D unclear. CDR1 SQVTM and CDR2 ANQGSEA come from the germline V gene. The V and J ends lost 0 bases and 0 bases respectively, with 5 bases between them. This CDR3 contains 13 residues. DNA of the CDR3: TGCAGCGTTGAAGACCCAGCTAACTATGGCTACACCTTC. Its protein product is CSVEDPANYGYTF.

V is TRBV5-1 and J is TRBJ1-1; D gene uncertain. This CDR3 contains 15 residues. Germline assignment: CDR1 SGHRS and CDR2 YFSETQ. Trimming pared 2 bases from V and 4 bases from J, leaving 15 bases between. In nucleotides, the CDR3 is TGCGCCAGCAGCTTTCGACCGGGCGGAGGCACTGAAGCTTTCTTT. Amino acid sequence: CASSFRPGGGTEAFF.

The CDR3 nucleotides read TGTGCCAGCACCCTCGGGACAAAAAATGGCTACACCTTC. Amino acids: CASTLGTKNGYTF. The chain combines TRBV5-4 with TRBJ1-2, with a weak D call TRBD1 (6 bases). This CDR3 contains 13 residues. Trimming shortened V by 6 bases and J by 6 bases, and 15 bases separated the two germline ends. The germline V gene has CDR1 SGHNT and CDR2 YYREEE (reference sequence).

The CDR3 protein is CASSLGTSGNTGELFF. The CDR3 DNA reads TGTGCCAGCAGCTTAGGGACTAGCGGGAACACCGGGGAGCTGTTTTTT. This chain connects TRBV11-3 to TRBJ2-2; 10 bases align to TRBD2. The CDR3 has 16 residues. The V and J ends lost 1 base and 1 base, in that order; junction bases with no gene match: 0. Per the germline V gene, CDR1 is SGHNT and CDR2 is YENEEA.

The chain recombines TRBV14 with TRBJ2-5; D is undetermined. Between the trimmed V and J ends, which lost 3 bases and 4 bases, there was a span of 9 bases. CDR1 is SGHDN, CDR2 FVKESK, per germline. The CDR3 runs 13 residues. This CDR3 is CASSQYRLETQYF. In DNA form, the CDR3 reads TGTGCCAGCAGCCAGTACCGGTTAGAGACCCAGTACTTC.

The rearrangement joins TRBV29-1 to TRBJ1-1; D is ambiguous. This CDR3 has 14 amino acids. Per the germline V gene, CDR1 is SQVTM and CDR2 is ANQGSEA. With 7 bases removed from V and 4 bases from J, the gap between germline ends came to 19 bases. The CDR3 loop is CSAKTWTIGTEAFF. For the CDR3, the DNA is TGCAGCGCTAAAACCTGGACTATAGGCACTGAAGCTTTCTTT.

In nucleotides, the CDR3 is TGCGCCAGCAGCCAGTGGGCAGGGGCTCAAGAGACCCAGTACTTC. Its protein product is CASSQWAGAQETQYF. The chain combines TRBV4-1 with TRBJ2-5, with D perhaps TRBD1 (6 bases). The germline gives CDR1 MGHRA, CDR2 YSYEKL. V dropped 3 bases and J dropped 2 bases, with 13 bases sitting between them. This CDR3 contains 15 residues.

J is TRBJ2-3 and V is TRBV9; D not certain. V lost 1 base, J lost 6 bases, and 6 bases lay in between. CDR3 length: 12 amino acids. Germline-derived CDR1 and CDR2 are SGDLS and YYNGEE. Here the CDR3 DNA reads TGTGCCAGCAGCGTACCCTCCGATACGCAGTATTTT. It codes for CASSVPSDTQYF.

The chain combines TRBV25-1 with TRBJ1-1; D remains ambiguous. The V and J ends lost 4 bases and 1 base respectively, with 7 bases between them. The CDR3 contains 13 residues. Per germline, CDR1 MGHDK and CDR2 SYGVNS. This CDR3 is CASSGQSNTEAFF. For the CDR3, the DNA is TGTGCCAGCAGTGGTCAGTCGAACACTGAAGCTTTCTTT. Filled out from reference TRBV25-1 and TRBJ1-1, the complete variable domain reads EADIYQTPRYLVIGTGKKITLECSQTMGHDKMYWYQQDPGMELHLIHYSYGVNSTEKGDLSSESTVSRIRTEHFPLTLESARPSHTSQYLCASSGQSNTEAFFGQGTRLTVV.

The V and J genes are TRBV7-3 and TRBJ2-5; 9 bases align to TRBD2. Germline trimming cut 3 bases from V and 3 bases from J; bases unmatched to any gene: 2. CDR3 length equals 14 residues. Germline-derived CDR1 and CDR2 are SGHTA and FQGTGA. The chain's CDR3 is CASSFRGGEETQYF. In nucleotides, the CDR3 is TGTGCCAGCAGCTTCCGCGGGGGGGAAGAGACCCAGTACTTC. Drawing the rest from reference TRBV7-3 and TRBJ2-5, the complete variable domain is GAGVSQTPSNKVTEKGKYVELRCDPISGHTALYWYRQSLGQGPEFLIYFQGTGAADDSGLPNDRFFAVRPEGSVSTLKIQRTERGDSAVYLCASSFRGGEETQYFGPGTRLLVL.

This clone was seen just once. J is TRBJ2-1 and V is TRBV28; 9 bases agree with TRBD2. J was trimmed by 0 bases and V by 5 bases; bases with no gene match: 11. Germline CDR1 MDHEN, CDR2 SYDVKM. The CDR3 extends over 18 amino acids. The CDR3 region is CASSGLAGRSRSYNEQFF. The CDR3 bases are TGTGCCAGCAGTGGGCTAGCGGGACGTAGTCGCTCCTACAATGAGCAGTTCTTC. The complete variable domain, with remaining parts taken from reference TRBV28 and TRBJ2-1, reads DVKVTQSSRYLVKRTGEKVFLECVQDMDHENMFWYRQDPGLGLRLIYFSYDVKMKEKGDIPEGYSVSREKKERFSLILESASTNQTSMYLCASSGLAGRSRSYNEQFFGPGTRLTVL.